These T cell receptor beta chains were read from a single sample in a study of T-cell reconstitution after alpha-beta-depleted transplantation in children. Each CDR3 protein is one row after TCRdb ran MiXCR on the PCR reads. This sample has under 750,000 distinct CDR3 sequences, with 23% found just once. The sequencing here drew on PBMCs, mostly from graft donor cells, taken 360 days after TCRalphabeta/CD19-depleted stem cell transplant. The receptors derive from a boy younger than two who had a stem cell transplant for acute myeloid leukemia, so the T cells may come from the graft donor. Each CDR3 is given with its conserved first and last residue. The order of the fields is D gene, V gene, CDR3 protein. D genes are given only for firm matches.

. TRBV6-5 CASSYSPTVSSYNEQFF
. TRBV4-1 CASSQGGGINYGYTF
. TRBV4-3 CASSRGRDNYGYTF
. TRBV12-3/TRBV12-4 CASSFRAVGRHVQETQYF
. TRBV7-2 CASSYSAPYNEQFF
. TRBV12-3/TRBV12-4 CASSFEQQYKNEQFF
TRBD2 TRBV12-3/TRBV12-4 CASSLVGLGAQDEQFF
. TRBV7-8 CASSFWGEPSPYEQYF
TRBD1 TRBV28 CASSSIGGSRFNEQFF
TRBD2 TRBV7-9 CASSWRGINNEQFF
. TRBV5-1 CASSLDGTTSDTQYF
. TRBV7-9 CASSLAGRGGPNTQYF
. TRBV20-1 CSASRTEISTDTQYF
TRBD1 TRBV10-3 CAIGTALYEQYF
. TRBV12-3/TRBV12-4 CASSRTGNSPLHF
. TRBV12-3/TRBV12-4 CASSFDLGLGYSNQPQHF
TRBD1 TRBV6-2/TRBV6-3 CASRYAPGQGNYGYTF
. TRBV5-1 CASRFRDTDTQYF
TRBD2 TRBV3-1 CASSHGLAGGYNEQFF
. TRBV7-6 CASSHPAGLGSTDTQYF
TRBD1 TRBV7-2 CASSLGGTGYEQYF
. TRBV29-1 CSVEAAGRPDTQYF
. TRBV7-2 CASSLTGPSSYNSPLHF
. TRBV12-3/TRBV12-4 CASSEGPQDTEAFF
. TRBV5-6 CASSLAGWRAEETQYF
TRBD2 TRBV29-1 CSVVGGSNTGELFF
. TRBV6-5 CASSYRQAQPQHF
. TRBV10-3 CASTDDFSQTQYF
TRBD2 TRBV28 CASVSGGRGNEQFF
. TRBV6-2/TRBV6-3 CASRSDRQFF
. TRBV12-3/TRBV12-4 CASSRSGASYNEQFF
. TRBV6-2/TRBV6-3 CASSEPGLADTQYF
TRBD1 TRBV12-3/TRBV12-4 CASGSRGHETQYF
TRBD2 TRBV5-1 CASSSIAGGTDTQYF
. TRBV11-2 CASSRSGYETQYF
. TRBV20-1 CSVWASGTDTQYF
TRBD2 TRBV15 CATSRDWGLASEQFF
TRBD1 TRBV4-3 CASSPYSGGEQYF
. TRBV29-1 CSVGQLNTDTQYF
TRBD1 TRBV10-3 CAINQQGTSGNTIYF
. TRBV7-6 CASRSGTTSYNEQFF
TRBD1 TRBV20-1 CSASPGQGNSPLHF
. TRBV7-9 CASSFVGERTEAFF
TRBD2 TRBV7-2 CASSLAHGRGSYNEQFF
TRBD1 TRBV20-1 CSARDTGQGAGELFF
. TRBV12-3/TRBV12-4 CASSSGPPDYSNQPQHF
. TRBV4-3 CASSTLDRFGETQYF
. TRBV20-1 CCARARGAFTGELFF
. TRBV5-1 CASSQLTQVETQYF